This TCR beta chain is from a study of PD-1 blockade in classical Hodgkin lymphoma. Whole-study results and caveats: CD4+ TCR diversity rose significantly by C4D1, and CD8+ TCR diversity did not. Newly diagnosed patients and complete responders had comparable diversity at baseline.

As for this clone: The antigen remains undetermined.

TCRdb keeps only in-frame clones here, not all; method: immunoSEQ multiplex PCR. Seen here are some 21,000 clones, around 83% observed once, and the top ten hold more than 10%. Time point of the sample: cycle 4 day 1 (C4D1), after more than five weeks of nivolumab. Every one of the patients relapsed after autologous stem cell transplantation (brentuximab vedotin exposure was variable). Germline values: CDR1 SGHNT, CDR2 YYREEE (reference sequence). CDR3 length equals 14 residues. V was clipped by 4 bases and J by 5 bases; unmatched bases: 7. The specimen comprised peripheral blood mononuclear cells (PBMCs), sampled before the fourth cycle of nivolumab. This chain links TRBV5-4 with TRBJ2-7, with TRBD1 matching over 9 bases. This receptor was taken from a human donor with classical Hodgkin lymphoma. The CDR3 loop reads CASSHPDRGNEQYF. CDR3 nucleotide sequence: TGTGCCAGCAGCCATCCGGACAGGGGCAACGAGCAGTACTTC.